These 20 T cell receptor beta chains were all obtained from the same sample, sequenced in a study of post-analysis software for immune sequencing data. Broader study findings: In patients, TRBV5-6, TRBV5-1 and TRBV20-1 belonged to about five TRBV segments found more frequently than in controls.

Prepared TCR beta cDNA libraries contained unique molecular identifiers. TCRdb called the PCR reads again in MiXCR, with one record for every CDR3 protein. In the table there are 820,000 or so distinct CDR3 sequences, under 70% of which are singletons. These receptors have no known antigen. Sequencing was carried out using blood. These receptors originate from a girl aged 10 to 17 with multiple sclerosis.

V gene TRBV12-3 or TRBV12-4 combines with J gene TRBJ2-5, with unresolved D. The CDR3 has 14 residues. The germline V and J ends were trimmed by 7 bases and 1 base, with 13 bases remaining between them. The CDR3 is CASILDTFQETQYF. The CDR3, as DNA: TGTGCCAGCATACTTGATACGTTCCAAGAGACCCAGTACTTC.

This clonotype was recorded once. The genes are TRBV5-1 and TRBJ2-6; TRBD1 might be the D (6 bases). The V gene lost 0 bases and the J gene lost 0 bases, with 19 bases spanning the gap. This CDR3 spans 20 amino acids. Germline V gene sequence: CDR1 SGHRS, CDR2 YFSETQ. The CDR3 coding sequence is TGCGCCAGCAGCTTGGGTAGGTTAGGGCAGGGGAACTCTGGGGCCAACGTCCTGACTTTC. Residues: CASSLGRLGQGNSGANVLTF.

The V gene is TRBV5-8, the J gene TRBJ2-6, with 8 bases that match TRBD1. V shed 4 bases, J shed 0 bases, and the junction held 9 bases outside the gene matches. This CDR3 has 18 residues. Germline CDR1 and CDR2: SGHTS and YDEGEE. The CDR3 DNA sequence: TGTGCCAGCAGCAACCGGGACAGGTTAATCTCTGGGGCCAACGTCCTGACTTTC. Its translation is CASSNRDRLISGANVLTF.

V is TRBV5-1 and J is TRBJ2-3; 10 nucleotides align to TRBD1. CDR3 length: 16 residues. Losses at the gene ends were 1 base for V and 0 bases for J; bases not matched to a gene: 2. The germline V gene encodes CDR1 SGHRS and CDR2 YFSETQ. CDR3 amino acids: CASSLRQGASTDTQYF. The CDR3 DNA follows: TGCGCCAGCAGCTTGAGACAGGGGGCCAGCACAGATACGCAGTATTTT. Using reference TRBV5-1 and TRBJ2-3 for the parts outside the CDR3, the full variable domain is KAGVTQTPRYLIKTRGQQVTLSCSPISGHRSVSWYQQTPGQGLQFLFEYFSETQRNKGNFPGRFSGRQFSNSRSEMNVSTLELGDSALYLCASSLRQGASTDTQYFGPGTRLTVL.

In its sample, this clonotype was seen a few times. The chain uses TRBV15 and TRBJ1-2; 8 nucleotides line up with TRBD1. Germline V gene data show CDR1 as LNHNV and CDR2 as YYDKDF (reference sequence). The trim removed 3 bases at V and 4 bases at J, leaving 7 bases unmatched. The CDR3 has 15 residues. The CDR3: CATSRGQDPSYGYTF. The CDR3 DNA is TGTGCCACCAGCAGGGGACAGGATCCTTCCTATGGCTACACCTTC. Based on the CDR3 plus reference TRBV15 and TRBJ1-2, the full variable domain is DAMVIQNPRYQVTQFGKPVTLSCSQTLNHNVMYWYQQKSSQAPKLLFHYYDKDFNNEADTPDNFQSRRPNTSFCFLDIRSPGLGDTAMYLCATSRGQDPSYGYTFGSGTRLTVV.

The J gene is TRBJ2-7, the V gene TRBV20-1; the match to TRBD1 covers 12 bases. The CDR3 extends over 18 amino acids. The germline V gene encodes CDR1 DFQATT and CDR2 SNEGSKA (reference sequence). The trim removed 2 bases at V and 4 bases at J, leaving 15 bases unmatched. The CDR3 nucleotides are TGCAGTGCTAGACAAGCGCGGGACAGGGGGCGCCCATATTACGAGCAGTACTTC. It translates to CSARQARDRGRPYYEQYF.

This clonotype was counted once. This chain uses TRBV25-1 with TRBJ1-1; no clear D. The V end lost 6 bases, the J end lost 5 bases, and 13 bases lay between the germline ends. The CDR3 extends over 13 amino acids. Germline V gene lookup returns CDR1 MGHDK and CDR2 SYGVNS. CDR3 sequence reads: CASSARWDTEAFF. The CDR3 coding sequence is TGTGCCAGCAGCGCCAGGTGGGATACTGAAGCTTTCTTT.

The gene calls are TRBV4-1 and TRBJ2-3, with 13 bases lining up with TRBD2. The CDR3 is 15 residues long. The germline V gene encodes CDR1 MGHRA and CDR2 YSYEKL. Trimming at V came to 2 bases and at J to 8 bases, leaving 4 bases not matched to a gene. CDR3 sequence: CASSQPGLAGRTQYF. In DNA, the CDR3 is TGCGCCAGCAGCCAACCGGGACTAGCGGGACGTACGCAGTATTTT.

The chain couples TRBV5-6 to TRBJ2-7, with TRBD1 matching over 10 bases. The length of the CDR3 is 15 residues. The germline CDR1 and CDR2 sequences are SGHDT and YYEEEE. Losses at the gene ends were 5 bases for V and 5 bases for J; bases not matched to a gene: 10. The CDR3 region has the DNA TGTGCCAGCAGGACGCCGGGACAGGGGATCGACGAGCAGTACTTC. Protein: CASRTPGQGIDEQYF.

This clonotype was seen just once. The rearrangement links TRBV29-1 to TRBJ1-1, with 10 bases identical to TRBD1. J was trimmed by 3 bases and V by 7 bases; bases with no gene match: 11. Looked up from germline, CDR1 is SQVTM and CDR2 is ANQGSEA. This CDR3 has 15 amino acids. The CDR3 nucleotides read TGCAGCGCCGGAGACAGGGGGCTTGTGGACACTGAAGCTTTCTTT. It codes for CSAGDRGLVDTEAFF.

The chain recombines TRBV20-1 with TRBJ2-7, with TRBD1 identical over 9 bases. The junction had 15 bases not matched to a gene; V was cut back by 3 bases and J by 6 bases. This CDR3 comprises 16 residues. Germline assignment: CDR1 DFQATT and CDR2 SNEGSKA (reference sequence). The CDR3 protein is CSASGAGTGTTGEQYF. CDR3 coding DNA: TGCAGTGCTAGTGGGGCCGGGACAGGGACTACGGGCGAGCAGTACTTC.

The genes are TRBV12-3 or TRBV12-4 and TRBJ1-1, with no clear D. The CDR3 is 16 amino acids. The germline V and J ends were trimmed by 3 bases and 0 bases, with 14 bases remaining between them. The CDR3 DNA reads as TGTGCCAGCAGTTTTAATCCACCAAATATGAACACTGAAGCTTTCTTT. This codes for CASSFNPPNMNTEAFF.

The table lists this clonotype with a few counts. The chain uses TRBV4-1 and TRBJ1-5, with D hard to call. This CDR3 has 14 residues. V was shortened by 1 base and J by 5 bases, with 9 bases between the two germline ends. Germline V lookup: CDR1 MGHRA, CDR2 YSYEKL. CDR3 DNA sequence: TGCGCCAGCAGCCAAGGGAGCAGAGATCAGCCCCAGCATTTT. It codes for CASSQGSRDQPQHF.

The V gene is TRBV7-2, the J gene TRBJ2-1; D is ambiguous. The CDR3 runs 14 residues. Between the trimmed V and J ends, which lost 5 bases and 2 bases, there was a span of 10 bases. Germline V gene lookup returns CDR1 SGHTA and CDR2 FQGNSA. Here the CDR3 DNA reads TGTGCCAGCAGCGAAGCCCGACCCTACAATGAGCAGTTCTTC. Its translation: CASSEARPYNEQFF.

The chain is built from TRBV7-9 and TRBJ1-1; D gene uncertain. CDR1 and CDR2 (germline): SEHNR, FQNEAQ (reference sequence). Trimming shortened V by 5 bases and J by 3 bases, and 13 bases separated the two germline ends. The CDR3 runs 14 residues. The CDR3 DNA sequence: TGTGCCAGCAGCCGGGATAAGGCGTACACTGAAGCTTTCTTT. Amino acids: CASSRDKAYTEAFF.

This sequence joins TRBV7-2 and TRBJ2-1; maybe TRBD1 (5 bases). The CDR3 has 15 residues. Germline CDR1 reads SGHTA; CDR2 reads FQGNSA. V was shortened by 8 bases and J by 6 bases, with 20 bases between the two germline ends. The CDR3, as DNA: TGTGCCAGCGTAGGCCCAGGGTTGCGGCTCAATGAGCAGTTCTTC. This encodes CASVGPGLRLNEQFF. Based on the CDR3 plus reference TRBV7-2 and TRBJ2-1, the full variable domain is GAGVSQSPSNKVTEKGKDVELRCDPISGHTALYWYRQSLGQGLEFLIYFQGNSAPDKSGLPSDRFSAERTGGSVSTLTIQRTQQEDSAVYLCASVGPGLRLNEQFFGPGTRLTVL.

The rearrangement links TRBV5-1 to TRBJ2-1, with 10 bases identical to TRBD1. CDR3 length equals 15 residues. Germline lookup yields CDR1 SGHRS and CDR2 YFSETQ. V shed 0 bases, J shed 7 bases, and the junction held 4 bases outside the gene matches. The CDR3 DNA is TGCGCCAGCAGCTTGGAGACAGGGGGCCTTAATGAGCAGTTCTTC. Amino acids: CASSLETGGLNEQFF.

About this clonotype: Mismatch with germline at one junction end may stem from a read error. This rearrangement joins TRBV5-6 to TRBJ2-4; D call uncertain. The end of the DNA aligns better with TRBJ2-7, so the J call may be wrong. The CDR3 runs to 17 residues. CDR1 is SGHDT, CDR2 YYEEEE, per germline. The CDR3 DNA reads as TGTGCCGGCAGCTTGGCCCTCGACCTCCCCGGTAATTACGAGCAGTACTTC. It yields the protein CAGSLALDLPGNYEQYF.

In its sample, this clonotype was seen a few times. The chain recombines TRBV29-1 with TRBJ2-7; no clear D gene. The CDR3 is 13 amino acids. Looked up from germline, CDR1 is SQVTM and CDR2 is ANQGSEA. With 4 bases removed from V and 0 bases from J, the gap between germline ends came to 10 bases. The CDR3 loop is CSVVWDYSYEQYF. DNA of the CDR3: TGCAGCGTTGTATGGGATTACTCCTACGAGCAGTACTTC.

J is TRBJ1-5 and V is TRBV7-6; TRBD1 agrees at 10 bases. Trimming removed 2 bases from V and 7 bases from J; junction bases left unmatched: 11. This CDR3 has 17 residues. The germline V gene encodes CDR1 SGHVS and CDR2 FNYEAQ. CDR3 in amino acids: CASSLTFRGQGIQPQHF. The CDR3 coding sequence is TGTGCCAGCAGCTTAACATTTAGGGGACAGGGGATCCAGCCCCAGCATTTT.